Listed below are T cell receptor beta chains from one sample, sequenced in a study of T cells in Graves' hyperthyroidism and ophthalmopathy. TCRdb redid the calling of the multiplex PCR reads with MiXCR, one entry per CDR3 protein. This table has 550,000 to 700,000 distinct CDR3 sequences, roughly 50% appearing once. Sequenced input: peripheral blood or thyroid tissue (not recorded which). These receptor sequences come from an adult woman with Graves' disease, either hyperthyroidism or ophthalmopathy (not recorded which). Each CDR3 is given with its conserved first and last residue. Fields, in order: CDR3 protein, J gene, V gene.

CASSYGQSNQPQHF TRBJ1-5 TRBV6-6
CACSAAGGGRETQYF TRBJ2-5 TRBV2
CASSSREAYGANVLTF TRBJ2-6 TRBV11-2
CSVGTPQETQYF NA TRBV29-1
CASSLQLEISYEQYF TRBJ2-7 TRBV7-2
CASSLSGGGDTEAFF TRBJ1-1 TRBV7-9
CASSLDRGTSPKETQYF TRBJ2-5 TRBV11-2
CASSSTGLGYSPLHF TRBJ1-6 TRBV7-2
CSATYRDPNSPLHF TRBJ1-6 TRBV20-1
CTSSGGGQETQYF TRBJ2-5 TRBV5-1
CASRTGEGNTEAFF TRBJ1-1 TRBV6-5
CSVADRNFYEQYF TRBJ2-7 TRBV29-1
CASSYYRLAGTIGQETQYF TRBJ2-5 TRBV6-6
CAWSLQGADGYTF TRBJ1-2 TRBV30
CATSGDRRYEQYF TRBJ2-7 TRBV10-3
CASSQAFGRDTQYF TRBJ2-3 TRBV4-2